This T cell receptor (beta chain) is drawn from a study of regulatory T cells in long-lasting Graves disease. Study-level findings and limits: Preferential use of TRBV28, TRBJ1-2 and TRBJ2-5 was seen in persistent disease.

In its sample, this clonotype was seen many times. What it binds is unknown. Libraries of TCR beta came from iRepertoire HTBI primers plus Arm-PCR of CDR3 regions. MiXCR, applied by TCRdb to the multiplex PCR reads, yields one record per CDR3 protein. The sample holds a few hundred thousand distinct CDR3 sequences, approximately 15% seen once. The sample's time point: newly diagnosed GD, antithyroid drugs for less than 3 months. The authors made the TCR library using RNA they extracted from PBMCs. The CDR3 covers 17 residues. CDR1 MDHEN and CDR2 SYDVKM come from the germline V gene. The trim removed 3 bases at V and 2 bases at J, leaving 13 bases unmatched. These data were also reused for a study on T cells in Graves' hyperthyroidism and ophthalmopathy.

The V gene is TRBV28, the J gene TRBJ2-7; 7 nucleotides match TRBD1. The TCR was taken from a young man with Graves disease. The sample here was peripheral blood mononuclear cells (PBMCs), taken at new diagnosis, from a patient treated with antithyroid drugs. CDR3 bases: TGTGCCAGCAGTTTTACAAGACAGGGAAAAACAACCTACGAGCAGTACTTC. It codes for CASSFTRQGKTTYEQYF.